This is a list of T cell receptor beta chains from one sample in a study of Tregs in tolerant kidney transplant recipients. Assay used: immunoSEQ multiplex PCR; TCRdb lists only in-frame clones, some missing. The sample carries 100,000 or so clones, over 85% recorded once. Sequenced here: CD4+ T cells from blood (PBMCs), sampled 12 months after the transplant. The receptors were gathered from a human patient who received a combined kidney and bone marrow transplant. Some of the T cells might come from the graft donor. Both conserved end residues are part of each CDR3. Each record gives: V gene, CDR3 protein.

V gene: TRBV7-9; CDR3 protein: CASSLGVWTSFLEQYF
V gene: TRBV10-3; CDR3 protein: CAITGNRDSVVGELFF
V gene: TRBV12-2; CDR3 protein: CASRETAGSSGNTIYF
V gene: TRBV29-1; CDR3 protein: CSAGGWQRASYTF
V gene: TRBV4-3; CDR3 protein: CASSTQPGTVLEKLFF
V gene: TRBV4-3; CDR3 protein: CASSQDRASGTYEQYF
V gene: TRBV7-9; CDR3 protein: CASSSRLAGVNEQFF
V gene: TRBV7-2; CDR3 protein: CASSVTGTGFPSYEQYF
V gene: TRBV19; CDR3 protein: CASSLGLAGIKETQYF
V gene: TRBV19; CDR3 protein: CASSRQTESYGYTF
V gene: TRBV27; CDR3 protein: CASSTIGVMGQPQHF
V gene: TRBV7-6; CDR3 protein: CASSHRGNTQYF
V gene: TRBV18; CDR3 protein: CASSPPGADTQYF
V gene: TRBV27; CDR3 protein: CASSHGLRPAEAFF
V gene: TRBV6-1; CDR3 protein: CASSSDRGNYEQYF
V gene: TRBV6-5; CDR3 protein: CASSNRDRGILAFF
V gene: TRBV27; CDR3 protein: CASTRQGAGDTQYF
V gene: TRBV27; CDR3 protein: CASSVTRDRGLGYTF
V gene: TRBV7-2; CDR3 protein: CASSLTLGTGYSIQYF
V gene: TRBV28; CDR3 protein: CASSFLLRGKGTHEQYF
V gene: TRBV7-7; CDR3 protein: CASSPTKETQYF
V gene: TRBV11-3; CDR3 protein: CASSLQGGYSYEQYF
V gene: TRBV19; CDR3 protein: CASSRGVYNEQFF
V gene: TRBV7-2; CDR3 protein: CASSLKGLAGIGPFF
V gene: TRBV18; CDR3 protein: CASSPGQETYNEQFF
V gene: TRBV28; CDR3 protein: CASRQQGTYEKLFF
V gene: TRBV30; CDR3 protein: CAWSPHHYEQYF
V gene: TRBV29-1; CDR3 protein: CSVYLPILAGLHPGDTQYF
V gene: TRBV19; CDR3 protein: CASSLDREETQYF
V gene: TRBV5-1; CDR3 protein: CASSSLEGAGETQYF
V gene: TRBV18; CDR3 protein: CASSPLQGQVGGYTF
V gene: TRBV7-2; CDR3 protein: CASSLAHGAGGRNIQYF
V gene: TRBV15; CDR3 protein: CATSRDIGAAYAGYTF
V gene: TRBV5-5; CDR3 protein: CASSGIGQGNNEKLFF
V gene: TRBV30; CDR3 protein: CAWSVLRGGYEQYF
V gene: TRBV7-9; CDR3 protein: CASSQTGDRAYEQYF
V gene: TRBV4-1; CDR3 protein: CASSTTGVGSSYNSPLHF
V gene: TRBV7-2; CDR3 protein: CASSLGTRLIGPGNIQYF
V gene: TRBV7-7; CDR3 protein: CASSPRQGEYNEQFF
V gene: TRBV9; CDR3 protein: CASSVRRAGELFF
V gene: TRBV2; CDR3 protein: CASPADLSGNTIYF
V gene: TRBV28; CDR3 protein: CASFRGYNTGELFF
V gene: TRBV4-3; CDR3 protein: CASSRHLGGGDQPQHF
V gene: TRBV29-1; CDR3 protein: CSRDQPQHF
V gene: TRBV7-9; CDR3 protein: CASSLARAGSEQYF
V gene: TRBV30; CDR3 protein: CAWIPGTGGYEQYF
V gene: TRBV15; CDR3 protein: CATSRDAGRGLTYEQYF
V gene: TRBV15; CDR3 protein: CATSRGGPLTDTQYF
V gene: TRBV30; CDR3 protein: CAWSVLAGGIDEQFF
V gene: TRBV27; CDR3 protein: CASSLSTTPFTDTQYF